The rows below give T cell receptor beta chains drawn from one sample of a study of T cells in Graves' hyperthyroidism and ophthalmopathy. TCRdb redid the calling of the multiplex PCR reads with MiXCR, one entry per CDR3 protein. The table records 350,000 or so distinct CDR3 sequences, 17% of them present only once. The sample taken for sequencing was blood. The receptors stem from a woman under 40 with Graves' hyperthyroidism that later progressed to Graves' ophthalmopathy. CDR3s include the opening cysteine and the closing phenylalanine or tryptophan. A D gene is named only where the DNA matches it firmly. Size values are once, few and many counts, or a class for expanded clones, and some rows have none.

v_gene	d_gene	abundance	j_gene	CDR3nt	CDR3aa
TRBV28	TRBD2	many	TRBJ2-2	TGTGCCAGCAGTTCGACTAGCGGGAGTGGGGAGCTGTTTTTT	CASSSTSGSGELFF
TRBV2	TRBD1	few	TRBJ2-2	TGTGCCAGCACTAGGGACAGGGGGTATTCCGGGGAGCTGTTTTTT	CASTRDRGYSGELFF
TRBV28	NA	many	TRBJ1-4	TGTGCCAGCAGTTCTACTGACAGTCCAACTAATGAAAAACTGTTTTTT	CASSSTDSPTNEKLFF
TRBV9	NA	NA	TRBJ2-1	TGTGCCAGCAGCGTTGAGGTTAACTCCTACAATGAGCAGTTCTTC	CASSVEVNSYNEQFF
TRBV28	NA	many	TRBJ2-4	TGTGCCAGCAGTTCACTCGGGACGAATAAAAACATTCAGTACTTC	CASSSLGTNKNIQYF
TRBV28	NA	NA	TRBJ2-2	TGTGCCAGCAGACCTCTGACGAACACCGGGGAGCTGTTTTTT	CASRPLTNTGELFF
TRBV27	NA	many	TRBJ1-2	TGTGCCAGCAGTGAGGCCGGGGGAGGCTACACCTTC	CASSEAGGGYTF
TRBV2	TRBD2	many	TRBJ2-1	TGTGCCAGCAGTGATATCGGCGGGGGAGAGCAGTTCTTC	CASSDIGGGEQFF
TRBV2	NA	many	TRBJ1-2	TGTGCCAGCAGTGAAAGCGAATTTGGGAACTATGGCTACACCTTC	CASSESEFGNYGYTF
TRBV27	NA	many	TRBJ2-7	TGTGCCAGCAGGGATCAGGGTGCGGGCTACGAGCAGTACTTC	CASRDQGAGYEQYF
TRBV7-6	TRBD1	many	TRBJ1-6	TGTGCCAGCAGCTCTGGGACAGGGATCGTATCACCCCTCCACTTT	CASSSGTGIVSPLHF
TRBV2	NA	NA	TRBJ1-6	TGTGCCAGCCTAGATAGGCGGGATTCACCCCTCCACTTT	CASLDRRDSPLHF
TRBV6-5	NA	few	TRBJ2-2	TGTGCCAGCAGTTTGCCTCACACCGGGGAGCTGTTTTTT	CASSLPHTGELFF